This T cell receptor beta chain came from a study of beta chain features in type 1 diabetes. Overall study: No age, gender or cell yield differences were seen between patients and healthy donors. Study-wide results and caveats: Patients showed naive, central memory and Treg TCRB repertoires that appeared more similar than those of healthy donors.

The investigators reverse transcribed all of the isolated RNA, so they sequenced expressed TCRB transcripts. Profiling relied on immunoSEQ multiplex PCR, and the TCRdb table lists in-frame clones only, not all of them. The sample shows fewer than 550,000 clones, about an eighth of them seen only once. This clone was seen only a few times. Its antigen is undetermined. Additional DNA sequences in this sample encode the identical CDR3. The ends were cut back, 0 bases at V and 2 bases at J, with 5 bases in the middle. Germline V gene sequence: CDR1 SGHTA, CDR2 FQGNSA. The CDR3 has 15 residues. Material: naive CD4+ T cells from blood. This sequence joins TRBV7-2 and TRBJ2-6, with TRBD1 as a possible D gene (5 bases). The source of this sequence is a young woman in good health. The CDR3 DNA reads as TGTGCCAGCAGCTTAGCAGGGGCTGGGGCCAACGTCCTGACTTTC. Its protein is CASSLAGAGANVLTF. The full variable domain, completed using reference TRBV7-2 and TRBJ2-6, is GAGVSQSPSNKVTEKGKDVELRCDPISGHTALYWYRQSLGQGLEFLIYFQGNSAPDKSGLPSDRFSAERTGGSVSTLTIQRTQQEDSAVYLCASSLAGAGANVLTFGAGSRLTVL.